This T cell receptor beta chain was sequenced during a study of early T cells in non-severe SARS-CoV-2 infection. About the research overall: Sequenced bulk RNA came from whole blood that was unsorted, and chains were unpaired. Findings of the study overall: Lookups in VDJdb leaned toward anti-spike CD8 responses and missed private and CD4 specificities.

The library protocol tagged individual cDNA molecules with unique molecular identifiers. One entry per CDR3 protein results from TCRdb running MiXCR on the 5' RACE reads. The table has roughly 28,000 distinct CDR3 sequences, more than 4.5% seen once. The CDR3 has 13 amino acids. CDR1 is SGHVS and CDR2 is FNYEAQ in the germline V gene. V was cut by 2 bases and J by 10 bases, with 9 bases left in between. This clonotype showed up many times. Antigen: not known. The TCR comes from an adult who was a healthcare worker with PCR-confirmed SARS-CoV-2 infection or an uninfected control (not recorded which). Specimen: whole blood. V gene TRBV7-6 combines with J gene TRBJ1-6; D is ambiguous. The CDR3 sequence is CASSLKLDSPLHF. The DNA of the CDR3 is TGTGCCAGCAGCTTAAAACTTGACTCACCCCTCCACTTT. The full variable domain, rest sourced from reference TRBV7-6 and TRBJ1-6, is GAGVSQSPRYKVTKRGQDVALRCDPISGHVSLYWYRQALGQGPEFLTYFNYEAQQDKSGLPNDRFSAERPEGSISTLTIQRTEQRDSAMYRCASSLKLDSPLHFGNGTRLTVT.